This T cell receptor (beta chain) was retrieved from a study of identical twins. A universal primer site arose from template switching, and cDNA bore unique molecular identifiers. TCRdb itself ran the 5' RACE reads through MiXCR, one entry per CDR3 protein. In the table there are over 600,000 distinct CDR3 sequences, 21% of which are singletons. Per the germline V gene, CDR1 is SGHTA and CDR2 is FQGNSA. The trim removed 5 bases at V and 0 bases at J, leaving 4 bases unmatched. This CDR3 region has 15 residues. In addition, the sample was reused for a study of T cells expressing NK-cell markers. That publication notes: Sequencing covered eight donors, seven HCMV-seropositive and one seronegative.

V usage is TRBV7-2 and J usage is TRBJ1-5, with 7 positions matching TRBD1. The sequenced material came from PBMCs. The TCR comes from a woman between 18 and 29 years old in good health. CDR3 sequence: CASSRDSNSNQPQHF. CDR3 sequence (DNA): TGTGCCAGCAGCCGGGACAGTAATAGCAATCAGCCCCAGCATTTT.